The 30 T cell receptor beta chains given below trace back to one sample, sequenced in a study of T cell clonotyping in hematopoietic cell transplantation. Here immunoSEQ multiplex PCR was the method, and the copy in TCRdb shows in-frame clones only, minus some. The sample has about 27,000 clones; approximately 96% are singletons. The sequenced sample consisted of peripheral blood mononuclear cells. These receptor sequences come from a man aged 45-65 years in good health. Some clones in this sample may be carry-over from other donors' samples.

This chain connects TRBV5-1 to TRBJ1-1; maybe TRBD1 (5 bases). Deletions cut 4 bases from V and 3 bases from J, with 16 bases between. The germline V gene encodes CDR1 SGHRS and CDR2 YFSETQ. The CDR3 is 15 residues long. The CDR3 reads CASSPRSGTDTEAFF. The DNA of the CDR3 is TGCGCCAGCAGCCCGAGGTCCGGGACGGACACTGAAGCTTTCTTT.

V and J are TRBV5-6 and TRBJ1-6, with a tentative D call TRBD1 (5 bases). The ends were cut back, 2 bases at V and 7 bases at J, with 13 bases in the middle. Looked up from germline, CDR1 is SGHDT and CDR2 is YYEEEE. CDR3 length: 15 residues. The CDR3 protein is CASSFYSGPNSPLHF. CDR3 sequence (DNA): TGTGCCAGCAGCTTTTACTCAGGGCCCAATTCACCCCTCCACTTT.

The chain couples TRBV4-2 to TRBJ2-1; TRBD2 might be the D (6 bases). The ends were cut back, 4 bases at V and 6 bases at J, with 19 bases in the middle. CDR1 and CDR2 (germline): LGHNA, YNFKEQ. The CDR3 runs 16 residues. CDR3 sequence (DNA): TGTGCCAGCAGCCGACAAGCAGAGGCGGGAAGCAATGAGCAGTTCTTC. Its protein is CASSRQAEAGSNEQFF.

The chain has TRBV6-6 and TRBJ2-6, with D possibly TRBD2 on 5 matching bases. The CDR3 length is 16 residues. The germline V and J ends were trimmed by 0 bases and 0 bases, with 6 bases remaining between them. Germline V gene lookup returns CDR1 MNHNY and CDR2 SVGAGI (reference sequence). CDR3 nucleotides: TGTGCCAGCAGTTACTCAGGGAGCTCTGGGGCCAACGTCCTGACTTTC. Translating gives CASSYSGSSGANVLTF.

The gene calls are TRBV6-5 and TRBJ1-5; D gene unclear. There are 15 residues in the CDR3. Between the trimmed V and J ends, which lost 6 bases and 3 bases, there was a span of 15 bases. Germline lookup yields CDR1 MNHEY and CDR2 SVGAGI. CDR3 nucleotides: TGTGCCAGCAGCCCTGGGCGTCCGTACAATCAGCCCCAGCATTTT. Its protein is CASSPGRPYNQPQHF.

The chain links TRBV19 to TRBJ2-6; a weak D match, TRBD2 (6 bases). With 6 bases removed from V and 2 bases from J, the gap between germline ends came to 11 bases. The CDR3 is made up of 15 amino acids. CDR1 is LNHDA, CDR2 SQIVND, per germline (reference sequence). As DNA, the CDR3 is TGTGCCAGTAGGAAGGAGGGAGCTGGGGCCAACGTCCTGACTTTC. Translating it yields CASRKEGAGANVLTF.

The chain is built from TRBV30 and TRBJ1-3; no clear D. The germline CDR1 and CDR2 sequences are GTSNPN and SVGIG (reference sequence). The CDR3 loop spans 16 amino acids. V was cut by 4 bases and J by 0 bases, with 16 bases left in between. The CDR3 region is CAWTKPSAGSGNTIYF. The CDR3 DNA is TGTGCCTGGACTAAGCCGAGCGCCGGCTCTGGAAACACCATATATTTT.

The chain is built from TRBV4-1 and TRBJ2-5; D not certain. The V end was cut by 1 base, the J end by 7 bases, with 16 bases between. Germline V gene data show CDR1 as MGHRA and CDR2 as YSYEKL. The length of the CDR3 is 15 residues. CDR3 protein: CASSQAVAELGTQYF. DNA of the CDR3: TGCGCCAGCAGCCAAGCCGTGGCCGAGCTCGGGACCCAGTACTTC.

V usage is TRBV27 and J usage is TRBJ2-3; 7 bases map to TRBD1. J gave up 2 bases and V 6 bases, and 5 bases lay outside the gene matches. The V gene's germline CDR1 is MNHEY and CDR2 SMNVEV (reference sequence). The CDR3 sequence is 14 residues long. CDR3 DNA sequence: TGTGCCAGCAGACGACAGGGAAACACAGATACGCAGTATTTT. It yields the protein CASRRQGNTDTQYF.

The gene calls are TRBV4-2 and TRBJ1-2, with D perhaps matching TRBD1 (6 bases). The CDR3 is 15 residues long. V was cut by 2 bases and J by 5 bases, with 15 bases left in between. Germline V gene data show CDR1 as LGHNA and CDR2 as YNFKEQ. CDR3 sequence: CASSQTGTRTYGYTF. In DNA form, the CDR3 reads TGTGCCAGCAGCCAAACCGGGACAAGGACATATGGCTACACCTTC.

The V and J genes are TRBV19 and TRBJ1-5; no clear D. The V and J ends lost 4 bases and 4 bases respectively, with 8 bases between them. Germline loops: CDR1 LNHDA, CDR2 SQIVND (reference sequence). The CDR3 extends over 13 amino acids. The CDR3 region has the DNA TGTGCCAGTAGTACGCCAGTTAATCAGCCCCAGCATTTT. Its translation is CASSTPVNQPQHF.

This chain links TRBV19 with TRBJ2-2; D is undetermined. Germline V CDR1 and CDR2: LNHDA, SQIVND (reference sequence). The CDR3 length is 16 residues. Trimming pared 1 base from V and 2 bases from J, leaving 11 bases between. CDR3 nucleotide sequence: TGTGCCAGTAGTATAGTCCCGATCACCAACACCGGGGAGCTGTTTTTT. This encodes CASSIVPITNTGELFF.

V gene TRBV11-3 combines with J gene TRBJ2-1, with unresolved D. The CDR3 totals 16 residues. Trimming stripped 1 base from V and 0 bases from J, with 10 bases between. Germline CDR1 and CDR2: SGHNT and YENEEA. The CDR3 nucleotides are TGTGCCAGCAGCTTAGGTGGGGTGGTCTCCTACAATGAGCAGTTCTTC. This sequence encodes CASSLGGVVSYNEQFF.

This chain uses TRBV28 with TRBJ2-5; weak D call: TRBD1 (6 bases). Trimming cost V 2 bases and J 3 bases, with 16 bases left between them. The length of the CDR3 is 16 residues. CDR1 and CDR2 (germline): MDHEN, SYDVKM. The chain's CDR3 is CASSLLRGGPEETQYF. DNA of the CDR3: TGTGCCAGCAGTTTACTCAGGGGCGGCCCAGAAGAGACCCAGTACTTC.

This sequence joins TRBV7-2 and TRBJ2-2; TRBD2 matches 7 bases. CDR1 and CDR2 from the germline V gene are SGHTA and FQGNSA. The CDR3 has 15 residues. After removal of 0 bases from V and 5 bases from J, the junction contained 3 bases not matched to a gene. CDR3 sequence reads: CASSLAGGGTGELFF. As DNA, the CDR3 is TGTGCCAGCAGCTTAGCCGGCGGGGGTACCGGGGAGCTGTTTTTT.

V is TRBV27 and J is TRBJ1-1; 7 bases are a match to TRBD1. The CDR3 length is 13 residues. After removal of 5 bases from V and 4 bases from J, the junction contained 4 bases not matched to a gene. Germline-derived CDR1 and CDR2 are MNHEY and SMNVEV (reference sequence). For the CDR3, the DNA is TGTGCCAGCAGTCGACAGGGTGGCACTGAAGCTTTCTTT. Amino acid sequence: CASSRQGGTEAFF.

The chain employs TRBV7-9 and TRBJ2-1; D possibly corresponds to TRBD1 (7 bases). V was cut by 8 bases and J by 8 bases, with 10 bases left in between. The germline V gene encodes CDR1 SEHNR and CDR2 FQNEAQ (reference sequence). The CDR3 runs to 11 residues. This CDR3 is CASDRDYEQFF. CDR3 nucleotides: TGTGCCAGCGACAGGGACTATGAGCAGTTCTTC. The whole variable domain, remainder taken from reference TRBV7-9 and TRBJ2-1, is DTGVSQNPRHKITKRGQNVTFRCDPISEHNRLYWYRQTLGQGPEFLTYFQNEAQLEKSRLLSDRFSAERPKGSFSTLEIQRTEQGDSAMYLCASDRDYEQFFGPGTRLTVL.

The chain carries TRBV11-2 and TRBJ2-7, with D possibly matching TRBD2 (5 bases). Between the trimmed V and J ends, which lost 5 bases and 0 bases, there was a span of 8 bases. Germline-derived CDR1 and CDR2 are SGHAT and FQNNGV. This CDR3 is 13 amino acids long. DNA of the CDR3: TGTGCCAGCAGCGACACTAGCTCCTACGAGCAGTACTTC. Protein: CASSDTSSYEQYF.

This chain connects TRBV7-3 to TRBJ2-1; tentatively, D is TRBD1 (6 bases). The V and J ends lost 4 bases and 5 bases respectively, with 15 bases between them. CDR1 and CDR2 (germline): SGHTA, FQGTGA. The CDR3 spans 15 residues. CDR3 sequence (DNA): TGTGCCAGCAGCTCCCCCTTGACAGGTCACAATGAGCAGTTCTTC. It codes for CASSSPLTGHNEQFF.

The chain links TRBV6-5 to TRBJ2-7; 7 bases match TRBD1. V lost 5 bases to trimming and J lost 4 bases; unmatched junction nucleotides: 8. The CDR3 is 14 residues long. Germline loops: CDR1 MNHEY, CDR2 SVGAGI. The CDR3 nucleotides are TGTGCCAGCAGTCAGACAGGGATCTCTTACGAGCAGTACTTC. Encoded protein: CASSQTGISYEQYF.

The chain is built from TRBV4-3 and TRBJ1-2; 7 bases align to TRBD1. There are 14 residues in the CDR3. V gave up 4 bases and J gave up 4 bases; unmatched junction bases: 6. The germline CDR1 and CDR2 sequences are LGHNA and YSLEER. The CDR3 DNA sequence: TGCGCCAGCAGCCCCAGGGACAGCCTCTATGGCTACACCTTC. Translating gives CASSPRDSLYGYTF.

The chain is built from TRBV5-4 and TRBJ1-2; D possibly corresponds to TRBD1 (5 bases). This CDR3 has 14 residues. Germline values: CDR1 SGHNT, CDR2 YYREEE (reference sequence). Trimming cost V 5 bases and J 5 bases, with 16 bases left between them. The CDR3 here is CASRPSGLAYGYTF. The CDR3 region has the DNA TGTGCCAGCAGGCCCTCGGGGCTTGCTTATGGCTACACCTTC.

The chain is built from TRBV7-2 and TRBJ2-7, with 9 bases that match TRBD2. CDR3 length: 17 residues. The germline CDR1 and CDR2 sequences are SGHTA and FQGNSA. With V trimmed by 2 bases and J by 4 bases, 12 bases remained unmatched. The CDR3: CASSLQRRRGGFYEQYF. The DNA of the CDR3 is TGTGCCAGCAGCTTACAGCGTCGGCGGGGGGGCTTTTACGAGCAGTACTTC.

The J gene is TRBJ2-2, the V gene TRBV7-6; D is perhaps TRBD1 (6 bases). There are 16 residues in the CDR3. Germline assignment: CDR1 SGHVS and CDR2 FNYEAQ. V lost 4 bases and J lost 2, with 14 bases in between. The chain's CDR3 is CASSSTGTKNTGELFF. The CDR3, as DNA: TGTGCCAGCAGCTCTACCGGGACAAAAAACACCGGGGAGCTGTTTTTT. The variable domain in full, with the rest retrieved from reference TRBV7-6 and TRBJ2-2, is GAGVSQSPRYKVTKRGQDVALRCDPISGHVSLYWYRQALGQGPEFLTYFNYEAQQDKSGLPNDRFSAERPEGSISTLTIQRTEQRDSAMYRCASSSTGTKNTGELFFGEGSRLTVL.

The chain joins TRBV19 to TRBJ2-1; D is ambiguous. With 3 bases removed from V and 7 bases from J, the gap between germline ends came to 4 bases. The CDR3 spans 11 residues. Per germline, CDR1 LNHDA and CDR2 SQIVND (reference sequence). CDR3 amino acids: CASSIMNEQFF. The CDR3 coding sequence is TGTGCCAGTAGTATCATGAATGAGCAGTTCTTC.

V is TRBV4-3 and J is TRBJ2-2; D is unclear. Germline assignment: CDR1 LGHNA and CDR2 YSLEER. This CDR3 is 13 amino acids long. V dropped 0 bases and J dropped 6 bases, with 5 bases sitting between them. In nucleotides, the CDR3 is TGCGCCAGCAGCCAAGATCGGTCCGGGGAGCTGTTTTTT. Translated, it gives CASSQDRSGELFF.

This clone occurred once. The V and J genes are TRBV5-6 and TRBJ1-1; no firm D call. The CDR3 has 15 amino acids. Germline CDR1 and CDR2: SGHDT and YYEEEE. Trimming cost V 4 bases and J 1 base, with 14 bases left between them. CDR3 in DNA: TGTGCCAGCAGCGCTGTCACGGCAGGGAACACTGAAGCTTTCTTT. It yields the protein CASSAVTAGNTEAFF.

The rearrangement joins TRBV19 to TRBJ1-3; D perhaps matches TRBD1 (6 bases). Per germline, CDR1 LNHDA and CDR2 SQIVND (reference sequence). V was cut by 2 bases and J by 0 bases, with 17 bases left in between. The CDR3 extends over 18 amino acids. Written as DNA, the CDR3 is TGTGCCAGTAGTATACGTCGGTTGGGGGGCAACTCTGGAAACACCATATATTTT. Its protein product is CASSIRRLGGNSGNTIYF. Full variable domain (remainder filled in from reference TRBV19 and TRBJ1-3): DGGITQSPKYLFRKEGQNVTLSCEQNLNHDAMYWYRQDPGQGLRLIYYSQIVNDFQKGDIAEGYSVSREKKESFPLTVTSAQKNPTAFYLCASSIRRLGGNSGNTIYFGEGSWLTVV.

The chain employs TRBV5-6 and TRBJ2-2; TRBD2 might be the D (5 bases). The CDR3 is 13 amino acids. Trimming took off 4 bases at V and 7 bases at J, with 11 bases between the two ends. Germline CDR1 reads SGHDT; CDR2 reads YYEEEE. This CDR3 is CASSLPSFGELFF. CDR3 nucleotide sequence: TGTGCCAGCAGCCTTCCTAGCTTCGGGGAGCTGTTTTTT.

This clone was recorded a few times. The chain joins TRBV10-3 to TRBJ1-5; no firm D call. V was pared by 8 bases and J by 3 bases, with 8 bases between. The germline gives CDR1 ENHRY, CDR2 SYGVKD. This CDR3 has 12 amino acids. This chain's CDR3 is CAIGENNQPQHF. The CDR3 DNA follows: TGTGCCATCGGCGAAAACAATCAGCCCCAGCATTTT.